The 21 T cell receptor beta chains presented below share a single source sample, sequenced in a study of control samples from healthy donors and cancer patients. Here immunoSEQ multiplex PCR was the method, and the copy in TCRdb shows in-frame clones only, minus some. There are some 89,000 clones in the sample; roughly 86% occur only once, and 21% lies in the top ten. The sample taken for sequencing was blood. These TCRs come from a man younger than 40 in good health.

The chain employs TRBV10-3 and TRBJ1-5; D ambiguous. The CDR3 is 15 amino acids. Trimming pared 10 bases from V and 3 bases from J, leaving 19 bases between. Per germline, CDR1 ENHRY and CDR2 SYGVKD. As DNA, the CDR3 is TGTGCCACGGGGTCGGACGGGCAGCCCAATCAGCCCCAGCATTTT. Translating it yields CATGSDGQPNQPQHF.

The rearrangement uses TRBV5-1 and TRBJ1-2; D remains ambiguous. Germline CDR1 and CDR2: SGHRS and YFSETQ. This CDR3 spans 13 amino acids. V was clipped by 0 bases and J by 7 bases, with 10 bases between them. The CDR3 loop is CASSLDIFGGYTF. CDR3 DNA sequence: TGCGCCAGCAGCTTGGATATCTTTGGTGGCTACACCTTC.

The gene calls are TRBV19 and TRBJ2-2; D gene ambiguous. Trimming left V 4 bases short and J 1 base short, with 16 bases between. Germline V gene data show CDR1 as LNHDA and CDR2 as SQIVND (reference sequence). The CDR3 has 17 residues. The CDR3: CASSKGPKGGNTGELFF. Written as DNA, the CDR3 is TGTGCCAGTAGTAAAGGCCCGAAGGGTGGGAACACCGGGGAGCTGTTTTTT. The full variable domain, completed using reference TRBV19 and TRBJ2-2, is DGGITQSPKYLFRKEGQNVTLSCEQNLNHDAMYWYRQDPGQGLRLIYYSQIVNDFQKGDIAEGYSVSREKKESFPLTVTSAQKNPTAFYLCASSKGPKGGNTGELFFGEGSRLTVL.

The chain is built from TRBV5-1 and TRBJ2-7, with 8 bases aligning to TRBD1. Germline V gives CDR1 SGHRS, CDR2 YFSETQ. V lost 0 bases, J lost 0 bases, and 2 bases stayed unmatched. The CDR3 spans 15 residues. CDR3 region: CASSLGDRGSYEQYV. CDR3 coding DNA: TGCGCCAGCAGCTTGGGAGACAGGGGCTCCTACGAGCAGTACGTC.

This clone turned up a few times. V and J are TRBV5-6 and TRBJ2-7; D call uncertain. Germline V gene sequence: CDR1 SGHDT, CDR2 YYEEEE. Trimming pared 0 bases from V and 4 bases from J, leaving 5 bases between. This CDR3 has 12 amino acids. CDR3 loop: CASSLGQYEQYV. CDR3 nucleotides: TGTGCCAGCAGCTTGGGCCAGTACGAGCAGTACGTC.

This clone is medium-sized. The CDR3, as DNA: TGTGCCAGCAGCTTAGGACAGGGGTCCTATGGCTACACCTTC. It translates to CASSLGQGSYGYTF. The rearrangement joins TRBV11-2 to TRBJ1-2; 8 bases are shared with TRBD1. Germline V gene lookup returns CDR1 SGHAT and CDR2 FQNNGV. There are 14 residues in the CDR3. The V gene end was trimmed by 1 base and the J gene end by 4 bases; junction bases not matched to a gene: 2.

The J gene is TRBJ2-1, the V gene TRBV7-9, with 7 bases identical to TRBD1. Germline assignment: CDR1 SEHNR and CDR2 FQNEAQ (reference sequence). Trimming at V came to 1 base and at J to 14 bases, leaving 8 bases not matched to a gene. This CDR3 spans 13 amino acids. The DNA of the CDR3 is TGTGCCAGCAGCTTAGAGGGGGCCCTTCGAAAGTTCTTC. As protein: CASSLEGALRKFF.

This clone was observed a few times. The V gene is TRBV19, the J gene TRBJ1-6; 8 bases map to TRBD1. The junction had 4 bases not matched to a gene; V was cut back by 8 bases and J by 7 bases. Germline V lookup: CDR1 LNHDA, CDR2 SQIVND (reference sequence). The CDR3 consists of 13 residues. CDR3 nucleotide sequence: TGTGCCAGTCAGAGGGACAGGAATTCACCCCTCCACTTT. It codes for CASQRDRNSPLHF.

V is TRBV12-3 or TRBV12-4 and J is TRBJ1-1; no clear D gene. V was clipped by 7 bases and J by 4 bases, with 13 bases between them. The CDR3 loop spans 13 amino acids. Written as DNA, the CDR3 is TGTGCCAGCAATCCCCGGGATTCCACTGAAGCTTTCTTT. Residues: CASNPRDSTEAFF.

This chain connects TRBV6-4 to TRBJ1-2, with D perhaps matching TRBD1 (6 bases). The germline CDR1 and CDR2 sequences are MRHNA and SNTAGT. This CDR3 contains 15 residues. V shed 0 bases and J shed 4 bases, with 12 bases lying between them. The CDR3 DNA is TGTGCCAGCAGTGACTCTTGGACAGCTTGCTATGGCTACACCTTC. It yields the protein CASSDSWTACYGYTF.

The V call is TRBV12-3 or TRBV12-4, the J call TRBJ2-5; TRBD1 aligns across 7 bases. The V and J ends lost 5 bases and 2 bases, in that order; junction bases with no gene match: 2. The CDR3 runs 13 residues. CDR3 loop: CASSDRVQETQYF. As DNA, the CDR3 is TGTGCCAGCAGTGACAGGGTTCAAGAGACCCAGTACTTC.

V and J are TRBV2 and TRBJ1-2, with D perhaps TRBD1 (6 bases). V was trimmed by 0 bases and J by 8 bases, leaving 13 bases between them. The CDR3 spans 14 residues. The germline gives CDR1 SNHLY, CDR2 FYNNEI. CDR3 in amino acids: CASSEAGQGKGYTF. CDR3 coding DNA: TGTGCCAGCAGTGAAGCCGGGCAGGGGAAAGGCTACACCTTC.

The genes are TRBV2 and TRBJ1-2; a possible D gene is TRBD1 (6 bases). Per the germline V gene, CDR1 is SNHLY and CDR2 is FYNNEI. CDR3 size: 11 residues. Trimming stripped 8 bases from V and 14 bases from J, with 18 bases between. In DNA form, the CDR3 reads TGTGCCAGCTCCCAAAGGGGGGGAGAAACCTTC. It specifies CASSQRGGETF.

The V call is TRBV30, the J call TRBJ1-6; D perhaps matches TRBD1 (5 bases). From germline, CDR1 is GTSNPN and CDR2 SVGIG (reference sequence). The CDR3 contains 13 residues. Trimming removed 4 bases from V and 8 bases from J, with 12 bases in between. CDR3 in DNA: TGTGCCTGGACCGGGGGAAATTATTCACCCCTCCACTTT. Its protein product is CAWTGGNYSPLHF.

The chain couples TRBV5-1 to TRBJ2-1; possible D gene TRBD1, 6 bases. CDR3 length: 14 residues. Germline V gene lookup returns CDR1 SGHRS and CDR2 YFSETQ. The V gene lost 5 bases and the J gene lost 4 bases, with 13 bases spanning the gap. CDR3 bases: TGCGCCAGCAGTTCGGACAGCACATACAATGAGCAGTTCTTC. Its translation: CASSSDSTYNEQFF.

The CDR3 is CASRAPGSNQPQHF. DNA of the CDR3: TGTGCCAGCCGTGCCCCGGGGAGCAATCAGCCCCAGCATTTT. The rearrangement uses TRBV2 and TRBJ1-5; D remains unclear. Germline V lookup: CDR1 SNHLY, CDR2 FYNNEI. With 8 bases removed from V and 1 base from J, the gap between germline ends came to 12 bases. CDR3 length: 14 amino acids.

V is TRBV30 and J is TRBJ2-7, with D perhaps TRBD2 (5 bases). Germline V CDR1 and CDR2: GTSNPN, SVGIG (reference sequence). The V end lost 1 base, the J end lost 8 bases, and 9 bases lay between the germline ends. CDR3 length equals 11 residues. The CDR3 loop is CAWSAAGKQYF. The CDR3 DNA sequence: TGTGCCTGGAGTGCGGCGGGCAAGCAGTACTTC.

This clone was seen a few times. The V call is TRBV7-6, the J call TRBJ2-7; D unclear. Trimming removed 4 bases from V and 0 bases from J, with 13 bases in between. CDR3 length equals 15 residues. Per germline, CDR1 SGHVS and CDR2 FNYEAQ. Here the CDR3 DNA reads TGTGCCAGCAGCTCCGGGTTCTCGAGCTCCTACGAGCAGTACTTC. This codes for CASSSGFSSSYEQYF.

This clone was seen once. The chain is built from TRBV27 and TRBJ1-1; TRBD1 is a possible D gene (6 bases). V was shortened by 6 bases and J by 4 bases, with 12 bases between the two germline ends. Germline CDR1 and CDR2: MNHEY and SMNVEV (reference sequence). The CDR3 has 13 residues. The CDR3 DNA follows: TGTGCCAGCAGCGATGCAGGGGCCACTGAAGCTTTCTTT. Translating it yields CASSDAGATEAFF.

The genes are TRBV27 and TRBJ1-1, with D possibly matching TRBD1 (6 bases). Between the trimmed V and J ends, which lost 2 bases and 0 bases, there was a span of 10 bases. The germline V gene encodes CDR1 MNHEY and CDR2 SMNVEV (reference sequence). The CDR3 contains 15 residues. The CDR3 DNA reads TGTGCCAGCAGTTTAAGGGGGGCTTTGAACACTGAAGCTTTCTTT. Translated: CASSLRGALNTEAFF.

This rearrangement joins TRBV30 to TRBJ2-3; no clear D gene. The germline V gene has CDR1 GTSNPN and CDR2 SVGIG (reference sequence). The CDR3 is 12 residues long. The V gene lost 0 bases and the J gene lost 3 bases, with 4 bases spanning the gap. CDR3 residues: CAWSVGTDTQYF. CDR3 DNA sequence: TGTGCCTGGAGTGTAGGGACAGATACGCAGTATTTT. The entire variable domain, with the rest obtained from reference TRBV30 and TRBJ2-3, is as follows: SQTIHQWPATLVQPVGSPLSLECTVEGTSNPNLYWYRQAAGRGLQLLFYSVGIGQISSEVPQNLSASRPQDRQFILSSKKLLLSDSGFYLCAWSVGTDTQYFGPGTRLTVL.